Listed below are T cell receptor beta chains from one sample, sequenced in a study of CD8+ T cells in alopecia areata. Data came from immunoSEQ multiplex PCR; TCRdb stores just in-frame clones and leaves some out. Of more than 95,000 clones listed, 35% to 40% were seen once; the top ten hold approximately 2.8%. The specimen was CD4+ T cells sorted from blood. The receptors derive from a human donor with alopecia areata. Both conserved end residues are part of each CDR3. The D gene is left open where the match is weak. Some rows mark clone size as missing; the rest say once, few, many or name a class of expanded clone.

DNA: TGTGCCTCCACAAGGGGACGGGCGAACACTGAAGCTTTCTTT
CDR3: CASTRGRANTEAFF
size: -
D: -
J: TRBJ1-1
V: TRBV30

DNA: TGTGCCAGCAGCCGGGGCAGGGTACGAACTGAAGCTTTCTTT
CDR3: CASSRGRVRTEAFF
size: few
D: -
J: TRBJ1-1
V: TRBV14

DNA: TGCAGCGCCGCCGGCCAGGCTGGAAACACCATATATTTT
CDR3: CSAAGQAGNTIYF
size: few
D: -
J: TRBJ1-3
V: TRBV29-1

DNA: TGCAGCGTTGAAGGGTACTATGGCTACACCTTC
CDR3: CSVEGYYGYTF
size: -
D: -
J: TRBJ1-2
V: TRBV29-1

DNA: TGTGCCAGCAGCTCTACAGGGACCCAGTACTTC
CDR3: CASSSTGTQYF
size: -
D: -
J: TRBJ2-5
V: TRBV7-7

DNA: TGTGCCAGCTCACTCGATGCCGGGAACAATGAGCAGTTCTTC
CDR3: CASSLDAGNNEQFF
size: -
D: -
J: TRBJ2-1
V: TRBV18

DNA: TGTGCCTGGAAACCGCCGGGAAGCTATGGCTACACCTTC
CDR3: CAWKPPGSYGYTF
size: -
D: -
J: TRBJ1-2
V: TRBV30

DNA: TGCAGCGTTGATAATGACTACGAGCAGTACTTC
CDR3: CSVDNDYEQYF
size: few
D: -
J: TRBJ2-7
V: TRBV29-1

DNA: TGCAGCGCATCGACAGGGTGGGGCACAGATACGCAGTATTTT
CDR3: CSASTGWGTDTQYF
size: -
D: TRBD1
J: TRBJ2-3
V: TRBV29-1

DNA: TGCAGCGCCCGCGAGGCATCCGAAGGTACTGAAGCTTTCTTT
CDR3: CSAREASEGTEAFF
size: few
D: -
J: TRBJ1-1
V: TRBV29-1

DNA: TGTGCCAGCAGCGTAGGCCAGGGGACCTACGAGCAGTACTTC
CDR3: CASSVGQGTYEQYF
size: -
D: -
J: TRBJ2-7
V: TRBV9

DNA: TGTGCCAGCAGCGTCGGAGCGGTACAAGAGACCCAGTACTTC
CDR3: CASSVGAVQETQYF
size: -
D: -
J: TRBJ2-5
V: TRBV9

DNA: TGTGCCAGCAGCGTAAGGAGCGGGAGCTCCTACAATGAGCAGTTCTTC
CDR3: CASSVRSGSSYNEQFF
size: few
D: TRBD2
J: TRBJ2-1
V: TRBV9

DNA: TGTGCCAGCAGCCGAGGGGTGGGCACCTACGAGCAGTACTTC
CDR3: CASSRGVGTYEQYF
size: -
D: -
J: TRBJ2-7
V: TRBV7-2

DNA: TGCAGCGTTGACTTGGTGCCCCGGGACACTCACTACACCTTC
CDR3: CSVDLVPRDTHYTF
size: -
D: -
J: TRBJ1-2
V: TRBV29-1

DNA: TGCAGTGCTAGCAGGGCAGAGACCCAGTACTTC
CDR3: CSASRAETQYF
size: -
D: -
J: TRBJ2-5
V: TRBV20-1

DNA: TGTGCCAGCACCTACCGACGTGGGGGGCAGGGAGATACGCAGTATTTT
CDR3: CASTYRRGGQGDTQYF
size: -
D: -
J: TRBJ2-3
V: TRBV6-6

DNA: TGTGCCAGCAGCTCGGGGGTGGGGACCGGGGAGCTGTTTTTT
CDR3: CASSSGVGTGELFF
size: few
D: -
J: TRBJ2-2
V: TRBV7-2

DNA: TGTGCCAGCAGCACACGGGAGACCCAGTACTTC
CDR3: CASSTRETQYF
size: few
D: -
J: TRBJ2-5
V: TRBV28

DNA: TGCAGCGTTGTAGTGTCCGGGAACACTGAAGCTTTCTTT
CDR3: CSVVVSGNTEAFF
size: -
D: -
J: TRBJ1-1
V: TRBV29-1

DNA: TGTGCCTGGAGTCCGGCACCATACACAGATACGCAGTATTTT
CDR3: CAWSPAPYTDTQYF
size: -
D: -
J: TRBJ2-3
V: TRBV30

DNA: TGTGCCAGCAGTTACGGTAGCGGGATTTTGAATGAGCAGTTCTTC
CDR3: CASSYGSGILNEQFF
size: -
D: TRBD2
J: TRBJ2-1
V: TRBV6-5